Following are 18 T cell receptor beta chains from one sample sequenced in a study of identical twins. TCRdb reprocessed the 5' RACE reads with MiXCR, giving one entry per CDR3 protein. The sample carries about 340,000 distinct CDR3 sequences, approximately 13% recorded once. These sequences were also reported in another study, on yellow fever vaccine responses in identical twins.

The source material was CD8+ T cells sorted from blood. The receptors were sampled from a woman between 18 and 29 years old in good health.

V usage is TRBV12-3 or TRBV12-4 and J usage is TRBJ2-7, with D possibly matching TRBD1 (6 bases). This CDR3 has 16 residues. The V and J ends lost 4 bases and 2 bases respectively, with 18 bases between them. In nucleotides, the CDR3 is TGTGCCAGCAGTTATTGGAGGACAGAGCTAACCTACGAGCAGTACTTC. Translation: CASSYWRTELTYEQYF.

On this clonotype itself: A much larger clonotype is one base distant, so this may be a read error. The chain combines TRBV29-1 with TRBJ2-1; 7 bases align to TRBD2. Germline trimming cut 0 bases from V and 6 bases from J; bases unmatched to any gene: 8. CDR1 and CDR2 from the germline V gene are SQVTM and ANQGSEA. CDR3 length: 15 residues. Here the CDR3 reads CSVEESGITCNEQFF. The CDR3 bases are TGCAGCGTTGAAGAAAGCGGGATAACCTGCAATGAGCAGTTCTTC.

This clonotype has more than one count but fewer than ten. This sequence joins TRBV4-1 and TRBJ2-3; 7 nucleotides match TRBD1. Germline V gene sequence: CDR1 MGHRA, CDR2 YSYEKL. The V and J ends lost 0 bases and 0 bases, in that order; junction bases with no gene match: 6. This CDR3 spans 17 amino acids. This CDR3 is CASSQEGQARSTDTQYF. The CDR3 DNA reads as TGCGCCAGCAGCCAAGAAGGACAGGCAAGAAGCACAGATACGCAGTATTTT.

This clonotype has a handful of counts. V gene TRBV4-1 combines with J gene TRBJ1-3; D uncertain. Germline V lookup: CDR1 MGHRA, CDR2 YSYEKL. This CDR3 has 16 residues. V lost 0 bases and J lost 2, with 11 bases in between. In nucleotides, the CDR3 is TGCGCCAGCAGCCAAGAAGTCTGGCAGACTGGAAACACCATATATTTT. It yields the protein CASSQEVWQTGNTIYF.

This clonotype was seen a handful of times. The chain carries TRBV28 and TRBJ2-5, with D perhaps matching TRBD1 (5 bases). Trimming removed 1 base at V and 3 bases at J, with 12 bases between. The CDR3 spans 15 residues. Germline-derived CDR1 and CDR2 are MDHEN and SYDVKM. DNA for the CDR3: TGTGCCAGCAGTTTATTGGTCAGGGCCGAAGAGACCCAGTACTTC. Protein: CASSLLVRAEETQYF.

This clonotype has just a few counts. CDR3 amino acids: CSARRLLSGELFF. The CDR3 nucleotides are TGCAGTGCTAGAAGACTGTTATCCGGGGAGCTGTTTTTT. The chain joins TRBV20-1 to TRBJ2-2; no reliable D call. The CDR3 consists of 13 residues. In germline, CDR1 is DFQATT, CDR2 SNEGSKA (reference sequence). Trimming left V 2 bases short and J 6 bases short, with 10 bases between.

This clonotype was detected only a few times. J is TRBJ1-6 and V is TRBV20-1; weak D call: TRBD1 (5 bases). The CDR3 spans 13 residues. Germline CDR1 reads DFQATT; CDR2 reads SNEGSKA (reference sequence). V lost 3 bases and J 5 bases, leaving 8 bases between the germline ends. The CDR3 region is CSASRGDNSPLHF. The CDR3 nucleotides read TGCAGTGCTAGTCGGGGGGATAATTCACCCCTCCACTTT.

The genes are TRBV7-9 and TRBJ2-7, with TRBD1 identical over 7 bases. Trimming at V came to 5 bases and at J to 3 bases, leaving 7 bases not matched to a gene. There are 14 residues in the CDR3. Looked up from germline, CDR1 is SEHNR and CDR2 is FQNEAQ (reference sequence). CDR3 amino acids: CASSPGTEGYEQYV. Here the CDR3 DNA reads TGTGCCAGCAGCCCTGGGACAGAGGGCTACGAGCAGTACGTC.

A few counts support this clonotype. This chain links TRBV24-1 with TRBJ2-1; TRBD1 is a possible D gene (5 bases). Germline V lookup: CDR1 KGHDR, CDR2 SFDVKD. V lost 5 bases and J lost 10, with 17 bases in between. The CDR3 loop spans 14 amino acids. The CDR3 coding sequence is TGTGCCACCAGTGCCCTGACAGAAACTAACGAGCAGTTCTTC. Protein sequence: CATSALTETNEQFF.

This sequence joins TRBV6-1 and TRBJ2-5; 7 positions match TRBD1. The CDR3 runs to 17 residues. Germline CDR1 reads MNHNS; CDR2 reads SASEGT. The ends lost 2 bases at V and 2 bases at J; junction bases unmatched: 11. For the CDR3, the DNA is TGTGCCAGCAGTGAAAGAACTGGCAGGGGGTTACAAGAGACCCAGTACTTC. Amino acid sequence: CASSERTGRGLQETQYF.

This clonotype was counted ten times or more. This rearrangement joins TRBV4-1 to TRBJ2-1, with TRBD1 matching 9 bases. Trimming removed 3 bases from V and 9 bases from J; junction bases left unmatched: 15. Germline V gene data show CDR1 as MGHRA and CDR2 as YSYEKL. The CDR3 covers 17 residues. CDR3: CASSHSMTGQGIGEQFF. In nucleotides, the CDR3 is TGCGCCAGCAGCCACTCAATGACGGGACAGGGTATTGGTGAGCAGTTCTTC.

The chain recombines TRBV4-1 with TRBJ2-5; no definite D call. CDR1 and CDR2 from the germline V gene are MGHRA and YSYEKL. V lost 1 base and J lost 2, with 5 bases in between. The CDR3 consists of 13 residues. In DNA, the CDR3 is TGCGCCAGCAGCCAAGGGGTACAAGAGACCCAGTACTTC. As protein: CASSQGVQETQYF.

V usage is TRBV10-3 and J usage is TRBJ2-1, with 8 bases matching TRBD1. Germline values: CDR1 ENHRY, CDR2 SYGVKD. Trimming removed 6 bases from V and 4 bases from J; junction bases left unmatched: 5. The CDR3 is 14 residues long. The CDR3 loop reads CAIRPRGLYNEQFF. In nucleotides, the CDR3 is TGTGCCATCAGGCCCAGGGGGCTTTACAATGAGCAGTTCTTC.

In nucleotides, the CDR3 is TGTGCCACCAGTGATTTAGCCCCACCCAGGGTAGGGGGGGGTGAGCAGTTCTTC. Encoded protein: CATSDLAPPRVGGGEQFF. The V gene is TRBV24-1, the J gene TRBJ2-1, with a tentative D call TRBD2 (7 bases). This CDR3 is built from 18 residues. Trimming shortened V by 1 base and J by 9 bases, and 24 bases separated the two germline ends. The germline CDR1 and CDR2 sequences are KGHDR and SFDVKD.

This clonotype was recorded at least ten times. V gene TRBV12-3 or TRBV12-4 combines with J gene TRBJ2-3; 7 nucleotides match TRBD1. V lost 1 base to trimming and J lost 6 bases; unmatched junction nucleotides: 19. The length of the CDR3 is 19 residues. DNA for the CDR3: TGTGCCAGCAGTTTAGGGCGAGGGTGGGACAGCCAGAACGGCGATACGCAGTATTTT. Translated, it gives CASSLGRGWDSQNGDTQYF.

The rearrangement links TRBV19 to TRBJ1-6, with a possible D match to TRBD1 (5 bases). Germline CDR1 reads LNHDA; CDR2 reads SQIVND (reference sequence). The CDR3 totals 14 residues. V dropped 11 bases and J dropped 6 bases, with 17 bases sitting between them. The CDR3 coding sequence is TGTGCCCCCCAGTCTCGGGGCCGTAATTCACCCCTCCACTTT. It is translated as CAPQSRGRNSPLHF.

This clonotype was observed a handful of times. The J gene is TRBJ2-7, the V gene TRBV9; 9 positions agree with TRBD2. V was clipped by 4 bases and J by 5 bases; unmatched bases: 10. Germline CDR1 and CDR2: SGDLS and YYNGEE. The CDR3 sequence is 15 residues long. CDR3 amino acids: CASSPSGTSRDEQYF. CDR3 sequence (DNA): TGTGCCAGCAGCCCGAGCGGGACTAGCCGTGACGAGCAGTACTTC.

The chain couples TRBV7-6 to TRBJ2-5; the match to TRBD1 covers 9 bases. The V gene's germline CDR1 is SGHVS and CDR2 FNYEAQ. The CDR3 has 15 residues. V shed 5 bases, J shed 5 bases, and the junction held 9 bases outside the gene matches. The CDR3 loop is CASSAPRTGEETQYF. Written as DNA, the CDR3 is TGTGCCAGCAGCGCACCCCGGACAGGGGAGGAGACCCAGTACTTC.